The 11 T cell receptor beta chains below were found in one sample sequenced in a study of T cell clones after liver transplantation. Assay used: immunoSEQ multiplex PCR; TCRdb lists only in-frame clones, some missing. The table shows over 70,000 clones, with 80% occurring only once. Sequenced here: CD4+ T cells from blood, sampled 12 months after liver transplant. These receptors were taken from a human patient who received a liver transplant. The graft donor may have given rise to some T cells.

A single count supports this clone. CDR3 sequence (DNA): TGCGCCAGCAGCCTTTCTTCGGCCGGAGATACGCAGTATTTT. Its protein product is CASSLSSAGDTQYF. V and J are TRBV5-1 and TRBJ2-3; no clear D gene. Trimming took off 4 bases at V and 5 bases at J, with 14 bases between the two ends. The CDR3 is made up of 14 amino acids. Germline V CDR1 and CDR2: SGHRS, YFSETQ.

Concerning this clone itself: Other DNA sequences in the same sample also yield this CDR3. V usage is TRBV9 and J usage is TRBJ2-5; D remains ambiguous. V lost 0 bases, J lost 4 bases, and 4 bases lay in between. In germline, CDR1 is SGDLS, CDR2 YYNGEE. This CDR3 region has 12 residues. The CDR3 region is CASSVGGETQYF. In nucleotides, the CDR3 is TGTGCCAGCAGCGTAGGGGGAGAGACCCAGTACTTC.

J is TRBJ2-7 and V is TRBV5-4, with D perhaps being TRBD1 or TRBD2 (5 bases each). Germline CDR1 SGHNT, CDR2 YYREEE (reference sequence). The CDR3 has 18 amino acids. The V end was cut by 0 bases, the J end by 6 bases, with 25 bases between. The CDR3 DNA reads TGTGCCAGCAGCTTGGAGGTCGTCCGGGGCCGACTGATCCGCGAGCAGTACTTC. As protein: CASSLEVVRGRLIREQYF.

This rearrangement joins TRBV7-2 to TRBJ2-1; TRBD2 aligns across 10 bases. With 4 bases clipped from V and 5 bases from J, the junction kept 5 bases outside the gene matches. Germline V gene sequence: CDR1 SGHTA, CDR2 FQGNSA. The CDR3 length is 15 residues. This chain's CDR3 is CASSSRTSGDNEQFF. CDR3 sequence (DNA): TGTGCCAGCAGCTCGAGGACTAGCGGAGACAATGAGCAGTTCTTC.

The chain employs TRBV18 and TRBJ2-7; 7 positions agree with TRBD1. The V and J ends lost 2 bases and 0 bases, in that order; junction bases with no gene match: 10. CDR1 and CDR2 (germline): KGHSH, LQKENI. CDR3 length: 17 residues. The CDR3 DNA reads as TGTGCCAGCTCACCAAGGTTCGGGACAGCCGGCTCCTACGAGCAGTACTTC. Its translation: CASSPRFGTAGSYEQYF.

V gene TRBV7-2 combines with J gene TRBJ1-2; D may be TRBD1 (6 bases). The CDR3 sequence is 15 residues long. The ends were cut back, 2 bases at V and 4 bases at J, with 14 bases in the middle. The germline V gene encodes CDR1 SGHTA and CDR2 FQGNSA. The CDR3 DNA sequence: TGTGCCAGCAGCTTAACACAGGGAGGGTTCTATGGCTACACCTTC. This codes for CASSLTQGGFYGYTF.

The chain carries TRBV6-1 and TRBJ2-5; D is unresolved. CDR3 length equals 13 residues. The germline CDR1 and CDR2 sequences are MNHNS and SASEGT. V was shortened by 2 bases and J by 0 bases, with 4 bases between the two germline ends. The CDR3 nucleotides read TGTGCCAGCAGTGAACCGTACCAAGAGACCCAGTACTTC. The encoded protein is CASSEPYQETQYF.

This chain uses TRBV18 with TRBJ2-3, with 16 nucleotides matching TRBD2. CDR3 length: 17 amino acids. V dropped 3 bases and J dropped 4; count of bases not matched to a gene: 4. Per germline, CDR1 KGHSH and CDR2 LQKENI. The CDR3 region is CASSPGTSGRAADTQYF. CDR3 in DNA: TGTGCCAGCTCACCTGGGACTAGCGGGAGGGCCGCAGATACGCAGTATTTT.

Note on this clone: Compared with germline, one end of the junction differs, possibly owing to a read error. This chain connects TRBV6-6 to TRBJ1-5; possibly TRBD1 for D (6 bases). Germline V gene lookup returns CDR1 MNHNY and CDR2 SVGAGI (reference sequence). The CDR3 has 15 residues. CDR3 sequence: CASSYSGARNQPQHF. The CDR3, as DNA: TGTGCCAGCAGCTACTCGGGGGCCCGAAATCAGCCCCAGCATTTT.

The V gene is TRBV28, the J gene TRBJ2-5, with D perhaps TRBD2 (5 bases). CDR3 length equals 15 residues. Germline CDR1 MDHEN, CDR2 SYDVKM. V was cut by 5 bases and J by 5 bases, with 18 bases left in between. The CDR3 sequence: CASSHRGSVRETQYF. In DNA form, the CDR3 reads TGTGCCAGCAGTCACCGTGGTAGCGTTAGGGAGACCCAGTACTTC. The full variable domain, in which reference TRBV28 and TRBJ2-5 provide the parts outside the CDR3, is DVKVTQSSRYLVKRTGEKVFLECVQDMDHENMFWYRQDPGLGLRLIYFSYDVKMKEKGDIPEGYSVSREKKERFSLILESASTNQTSMYLCASSHRGSVRETQYFGPGTRLLVL.

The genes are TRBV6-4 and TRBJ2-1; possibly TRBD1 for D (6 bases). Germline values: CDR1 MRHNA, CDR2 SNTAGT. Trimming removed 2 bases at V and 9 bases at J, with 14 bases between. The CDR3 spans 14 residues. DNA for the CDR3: TGTGCCAGCAGTGACGAGTTGGGGGCAGGTGAGCAGTTCTTC. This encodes CASSDELGAGEQFF.